This TCR beta chain was sequenced for a study of T cell repertoires in cytomegalovirus infection. CDR1 SGHNT and CDR2 YENEEA come from the germline V gene. V lost 0 bases and J lost 0, with 11 bases in between. CDR3 size: 17 residues. From the reads, TCRdb called clonotypes with MiXCR, one entry per CDR3 protein. The sample holds just under 550,000 distinct CDR3 sequences, approximately 26% seen once. In this sample, this clonotype turned up many times. Material for sequencing was PBMCs. The receptor comes from a human donor in good health (CMV status not recorded). Some clones in this sample may be carry-over from other donors' samples. The chain joins TRBV11-3 to TRBJ2-2; possible D gene TRBD2, 5 bases. CDR3: CASSLDVSGANTGELFF. CDR3 sequence (DNA): TGTGCCAGCAGCTTAGATGTAAGCGGAGCGAACACCGGGGAGCTGTTTTTT.